The sequence of this T cell receptor beta chain was determined in a study of T-cell memory formation after mild COVID-19. At the level of the study: The study found TCR clusters largely donor specific. Study observations and caveats: Clones that contracted from day 15 to 85 had balanced CD4/CD8; later expanders were CD4+ biased. Contracting CD8+ clones were enriched in EMRA, CD4+ mainly in CM and EM. The finding that pre-infection memory included some responding clones suggested that cross-reactive memory joined.

This clonotype was observed a handful of times. What it recognizes is unknown. MiXCR, applied by TCRdb to the 5' RACE reads, yields one record per CDR3 protein. Here the sample spans just under 550,000 distinct CDR3 sequences, 20% being singletons. Sequenced input: PBMCs or a T cell subset sorted from them (not recorded which). The TCR sequence derives from an adult woman who had mild COVID-19 (a few samples of this study predate the infection). Cell type and time point are not known.

The CDR3 bases are TGCGCCAGCAGCCGTGGGGCAGAAAACTACGAGCAGTACTTC. Translating it yields CASSRGAENYEQYF. The J gene is TRBJ2-7, the V gene TRBV5-1; tentatively, D is TRBD1 (5 bases). CDR3 length: 14 residues. Per the germline V gene, CDR1 is SGHRS and CDR2 is YFSETQ. Trimming left V 4 bases short and J 3 bases short, with 14 bases between.